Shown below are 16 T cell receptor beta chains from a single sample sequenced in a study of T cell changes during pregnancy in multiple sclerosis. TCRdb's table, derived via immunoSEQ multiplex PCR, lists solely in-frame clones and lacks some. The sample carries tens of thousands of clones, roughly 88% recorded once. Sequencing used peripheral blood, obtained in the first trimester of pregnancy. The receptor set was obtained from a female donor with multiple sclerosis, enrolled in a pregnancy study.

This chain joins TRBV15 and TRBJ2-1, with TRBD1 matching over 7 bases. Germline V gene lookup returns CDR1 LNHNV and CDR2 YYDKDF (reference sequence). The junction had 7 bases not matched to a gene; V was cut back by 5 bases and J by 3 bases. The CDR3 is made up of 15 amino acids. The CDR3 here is CATSAEGQHYNEQFF. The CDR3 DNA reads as TGTGCCACCAGCGCCGAGGGACAGCACTACAATGAGCAGTTCTTC.

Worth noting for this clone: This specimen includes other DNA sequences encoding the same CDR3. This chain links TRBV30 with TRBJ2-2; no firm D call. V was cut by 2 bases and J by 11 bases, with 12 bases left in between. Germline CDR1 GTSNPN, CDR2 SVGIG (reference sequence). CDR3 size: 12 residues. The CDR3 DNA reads TGTGCCTGGAGTATAGATAAACGAGAGCTGTTTTTT. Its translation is CAWSIDKRELFF.

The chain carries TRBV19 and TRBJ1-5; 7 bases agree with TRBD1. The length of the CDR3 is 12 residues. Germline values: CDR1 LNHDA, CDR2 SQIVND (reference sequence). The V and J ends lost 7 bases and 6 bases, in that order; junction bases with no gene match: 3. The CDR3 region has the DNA TGTGCCAGTAAACAGGGGAGTCAGCCCCAGCATTTT. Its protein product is CASKQGSQPQHF.

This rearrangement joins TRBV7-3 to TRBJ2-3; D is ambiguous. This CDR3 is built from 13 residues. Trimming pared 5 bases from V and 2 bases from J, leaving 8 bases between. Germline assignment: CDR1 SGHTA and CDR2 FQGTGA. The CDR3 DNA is TGTGCCAGCAGCCAAACATACACAGATACGCAGTATTTT. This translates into CASSQTYTDTQYF.

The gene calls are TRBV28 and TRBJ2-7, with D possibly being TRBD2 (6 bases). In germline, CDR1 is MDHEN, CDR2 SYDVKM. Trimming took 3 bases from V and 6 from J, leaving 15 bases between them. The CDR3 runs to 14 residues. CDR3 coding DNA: TGTGCCAGCAGTTTTCGCGGGAACCCATCCGAGCAGTACTTC. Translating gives CASSFRGNPSEQYF.

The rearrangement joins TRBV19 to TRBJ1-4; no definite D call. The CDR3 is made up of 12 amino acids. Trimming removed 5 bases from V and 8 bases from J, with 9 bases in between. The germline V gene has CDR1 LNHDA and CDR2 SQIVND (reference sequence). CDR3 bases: TGTGCCAGTAGTTCTCGGGAGGAAAAACTGTTTTTT. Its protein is CASSSREEKLFF.

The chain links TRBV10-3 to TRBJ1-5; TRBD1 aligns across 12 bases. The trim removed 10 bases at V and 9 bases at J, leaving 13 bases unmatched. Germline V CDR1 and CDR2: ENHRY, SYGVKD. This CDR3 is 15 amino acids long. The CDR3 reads CATTAGTGGPRPQHF. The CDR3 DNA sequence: TGTGCCACCACGGCCGGGACAGGGGGCCCCCGGCCCCAGCATTTT.

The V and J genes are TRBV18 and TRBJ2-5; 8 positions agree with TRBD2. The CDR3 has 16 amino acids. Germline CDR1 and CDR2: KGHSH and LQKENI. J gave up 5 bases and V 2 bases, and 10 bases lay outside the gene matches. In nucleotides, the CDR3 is TGTGCCAGCTCACCATCGGCAAGCGGGAGAGGGGAGACCCAGTACTTC. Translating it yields CASSPSASGRGETQYF.

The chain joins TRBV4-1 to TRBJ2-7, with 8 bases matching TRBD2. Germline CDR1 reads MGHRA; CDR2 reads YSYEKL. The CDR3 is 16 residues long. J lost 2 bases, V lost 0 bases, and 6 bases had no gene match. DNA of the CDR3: TGCGCCAGCAGCCAAGATGTAAGCGGGGGAGCCTACGAGCAGTACTTC. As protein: CASSQDVSGGAYEQYF.

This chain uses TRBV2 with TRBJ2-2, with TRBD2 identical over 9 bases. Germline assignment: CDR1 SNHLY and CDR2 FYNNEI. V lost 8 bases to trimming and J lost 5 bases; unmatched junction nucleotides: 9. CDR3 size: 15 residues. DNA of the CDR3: TGTGCCAGCGGGGCGGGAGGGGCGGGAACCGGGGAGCTGTTTTTT. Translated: CASGAGGAGTGELFF.

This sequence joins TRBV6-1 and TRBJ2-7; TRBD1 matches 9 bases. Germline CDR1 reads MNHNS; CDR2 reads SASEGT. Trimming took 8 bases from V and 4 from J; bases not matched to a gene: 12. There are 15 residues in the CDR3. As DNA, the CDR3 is TGTGCCAGCGGGGAACAGGGACAGGGTTCTTACGAGCAGTACTTC. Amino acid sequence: CASGEQGQGSYEQYF.

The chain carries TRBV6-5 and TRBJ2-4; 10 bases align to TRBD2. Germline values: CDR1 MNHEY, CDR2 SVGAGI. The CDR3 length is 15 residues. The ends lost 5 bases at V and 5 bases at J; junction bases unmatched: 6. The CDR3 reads CASSASGRVENIQYF. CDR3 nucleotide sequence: TGTGCCAGCAGTGCGAGCGGGAGGGTGGAAAACATTCAGTACTTC.

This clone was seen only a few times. The chain's CDR3 is CASSPQGGEAFF. The DNA of the CDR3 is TGTGCCAGCAGCCCTCAGGGGGGTGAAGCTTTCTTT. The rearrangement uses TRBV9 and TRBJ1-1; TRBD1 agrees at 7 bases. CDR1 and CDR2 (germline): SGDLS, YYNGEE. The J segment lost 7 bases and the V segment lost 4 bases, leaving 4 bases of the junction unmatched. The CDR3 consists of 12 residues.

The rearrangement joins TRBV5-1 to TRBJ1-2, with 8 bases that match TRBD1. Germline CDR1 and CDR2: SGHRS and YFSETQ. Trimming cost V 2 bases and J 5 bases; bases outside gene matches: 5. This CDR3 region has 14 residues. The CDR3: CASSFGQGGYGYTF. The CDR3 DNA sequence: TGCGCCAGCAGCTTTGGACAGGGAGGATATGGCTACACCTTC.

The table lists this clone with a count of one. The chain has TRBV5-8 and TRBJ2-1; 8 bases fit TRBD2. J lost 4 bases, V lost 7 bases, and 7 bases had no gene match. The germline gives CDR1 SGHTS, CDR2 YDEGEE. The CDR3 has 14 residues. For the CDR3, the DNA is TGTGCCAGCTCCACAGCGGGGGCTTACAATGAGCAGTTCTTC. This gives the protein CASSTAGAYNEQFF.

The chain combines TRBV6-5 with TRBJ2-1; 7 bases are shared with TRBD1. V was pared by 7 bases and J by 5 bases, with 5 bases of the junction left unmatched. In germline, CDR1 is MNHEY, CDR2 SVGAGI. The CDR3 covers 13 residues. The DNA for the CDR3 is TGTGCCAGCAAAACCGGGACAGACAATGAGCAGTTCTTC. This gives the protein CASKTGTDNEQFF.